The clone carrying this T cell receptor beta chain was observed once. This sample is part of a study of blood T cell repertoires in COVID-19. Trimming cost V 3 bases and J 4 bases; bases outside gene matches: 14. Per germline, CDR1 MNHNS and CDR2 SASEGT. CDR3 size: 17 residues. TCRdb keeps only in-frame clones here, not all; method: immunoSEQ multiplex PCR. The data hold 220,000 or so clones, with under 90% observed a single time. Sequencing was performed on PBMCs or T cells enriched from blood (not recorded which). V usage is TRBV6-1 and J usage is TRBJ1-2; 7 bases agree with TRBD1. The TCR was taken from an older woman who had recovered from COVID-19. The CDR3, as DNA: TGTGCCAGCAGTGACCGGGACAGACGTGTATCGGGCTATGGCTACACCTTC. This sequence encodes CASSDRDRRVSGYGYTF.